Included here is one T cell receptor beta chain sequence, with context. This specimen comes from a study of blood T cell repertoires in COVID-19. The wider study: From the United States, Italy and Spain came samples of acute and convalescent COVID-19. Sources were T cells, B-cell-depleted T cells, or PBMCs; the material itself was cDNA or gDNA.

In the authors' workflow: Reference gene primers were amplified, and this amplification served to estimate nucleated cell counts. Here immunoSEQ multiplex PCR was the method, and the copy in TCRdb shows in-frame clones only, minus some. V, J and clone size are those of that table, while D and trimming were read from the DNA. The sample contains under 150,000 clones, around 89% of which appear only once. The CDR3 consists of 14 residues. The germline V gene encodes CDR1 LGHNA and CDR2 YSLEER. Trimming removed 1 base at V and 6 bases at J, with 10 bases between. Sequenced material: peripheral blood. The clonotype originates from a human donor in a cohort sampled during active COVID-19. The chain uses TRBV4-3 and TRBJ2-4, with D maybe TRBD1 (7 bases). CDR3 bases: TGCGCCAGCAGCCAAGGCCAGGGGGGAAACATTCAGTACTTC. Protein: CASSQGQGGNIQYF.